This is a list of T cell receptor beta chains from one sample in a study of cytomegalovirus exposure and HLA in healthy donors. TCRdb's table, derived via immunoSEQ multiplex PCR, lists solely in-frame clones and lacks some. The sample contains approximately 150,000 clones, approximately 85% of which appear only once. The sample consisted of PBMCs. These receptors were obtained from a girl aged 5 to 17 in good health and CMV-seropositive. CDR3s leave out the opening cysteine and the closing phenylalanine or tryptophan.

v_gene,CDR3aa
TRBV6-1,ASSEFGGAWGEAF
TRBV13,ASSLHSSTDTQY
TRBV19,ASSINRESGELF
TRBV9,ASSVGVYGTGGYGYT
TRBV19,ASSIRGSNQPQH
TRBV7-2,ASSPRGGSQPQH
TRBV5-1,ASSPTGNAGELF
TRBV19,ASSPFLGEAF
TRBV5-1,ASRFPGLIYGYT
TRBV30,AWSVWGVYGYT
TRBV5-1,ASSSGQGNYNEQF
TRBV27,ASSLSRDQPQH
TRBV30,AWSPRGSGNTIY
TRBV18,ASSPSGLAGGSGELF
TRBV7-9,ASTSGTSSYNEQF
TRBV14,ASSQEGRGREETQY
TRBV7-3,ASSYLGQGNTEAF
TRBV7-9,ASSPGQLYEQY
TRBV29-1,SVGARVTGELF
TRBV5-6,ASSPFRLAGGQNEQF
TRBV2,ASRAGVSYGYT
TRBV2,ASSPSGGKYNSPLH
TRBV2,ASEEDYGYT
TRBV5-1,ASSVDHYEQY
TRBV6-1,ASSEGAGEFQPQH
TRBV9,ASSTGQVNYGYT
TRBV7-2,ASSLAGSGTEAF
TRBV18,ASSPPRLMNTEAF
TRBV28,ASSHRDRAIDEQY
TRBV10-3,AISATSGFGSGNTEAF
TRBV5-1,ASSLAETGMNTEAF
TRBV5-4,ASTRTGLYGYT
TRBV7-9,ASSFRQGAYEQY
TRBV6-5,ASSTSGTGSVEAF
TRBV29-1,SVREGGWEAGELF
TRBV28,ASSLGGVNEKLF
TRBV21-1,ASSPGQENTGELF
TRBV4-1,ASSLIVGQGPEAF
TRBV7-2,ASSIGPTLH
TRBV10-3,AISGYRGGTYEQY
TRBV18,ASSAGLADTGELF
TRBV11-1,ARPLGSTYEQY
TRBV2,ASKEDSLNTEAF
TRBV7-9,ASSSRDRGGETQY
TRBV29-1,SVEGGQGFVYEQY
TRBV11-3,ASSPPPGGPYEQY
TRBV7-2,ASSLGPFTEAF
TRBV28,ASSLGDRWGSSEKLF